The clone carrying this T cell receptor (beta chain) was found a few times. The data belong to a study of blood T cell repertoires in COVID-19. Study at large: Donors in the United States, Italy and Spain gave samples during acute or convalescent COVID-19. T cells, B-cell-depleted T cells, or PBMCs supplied cDNA or gDNA.

Germline trimming cut 5 bases from V and 8 bases from J; bases unmatched to any gene: 10. The CDR3 runs to 16 residues. In germline, CDR1 is SGHVS, CDR2 FNYEAQ. In the authors' workflow: By means of reference gene primer amplification, nucleated cell counts were estimated. Sequencing used immunoSEQ multiplex PCR; TCRdb keeps in-frame clones, though not all of them. V, J and clone size are taken as reported in that table, and D and trimming were inferred from the DNA itself. This table holds under 30,000 clones, roughly 90% found once. V is TRBV7-6 and J is TRBJ1-3; the match to TRBD1 covers 12 bases. The sample comprised peripheral blood. The sequence was obtained from a woman of 80 years or more with active or convalescent COVID-19. CDR3 coding DNA: TGTGCCAGCAGCCGTCGGGACAGGGGGCCCGCAGACACCATATATTTT. Protein product: CASSRRDRGPADTIYF.